This entry is about one T cell receptor (beta chain). The sample's time point: pretreatment peripheral blood. The sample originates from a study of PD-L1 blockade in urothelial cancer. Only in-frame clones appear in the TCRdb table, and some are missing; sequencing was by immunoSEQ multiplex PCR. The data hold 15,000 to 20,000 clones, with 89% observed a single time. This CDR3 is 15 amino acids long. With V trimmed by 3 bases and J by 1 base, 2 bases remained unmatched. Germline CDR1 MNHNS, CDR2 SASEGT. Material: PBMCs, obtained around atezolizumab (anti-PD-L1) treatment. The rearrangement joins TRBV6-1 to TRBJ2-3, with 9 bases that match TRBD2. The receptor was isolated from a man between 65 and 80 years old with urothelial cancer. For the CDR3, the DNA is TGTGCCAGCAGTGAGGGACTAGCTCGCACAGATACGCAGTATTTT. It encodes CASSEGLARTDTQYF.